These 29 T cell receptor beta chains were sequenced from one sample in a study of neoadjuvant nivolumab and ipilimumab in lung cancer. TCRdb's table, derived via immunoSEQ multiplex PCR, lists solely in-frame clones and lacks some. This table has 28,000 or so clones, nearly 85% appearing once. This sample comprised tumor tissue, obtained after neoadjuvant nivolumab, alone or with ipilimumab, at or shortly before surgery. These receptors were taken from an adult with non-small cell lung cancer.

V is TRBV10-3 and J is TRBJ1-2; D gene ambiguous. The CDR3 length is 15 residues. V lost 11 bases to trimming and J lost 3 bases, with 22 bases between them. CDR1 ENHRY and CDR2 SYGVKD come from the germline V gene. The CDR3 loop is CAPGRGASEYYGYTF. CDR3 in DNA: TGTGCCCCCGGGCGGGGTGCCTCGGAGTACTATGGCTACACCTTC.

V usage is TRBV14 and J usage is TRBJ1-1; tentatively, D is TRBD1 (5 bases). Germline loops: CDR1 SGHDN, CDR2 FVKESK. V dropped 6 bases and J dropped 1 base, with 18 bases sitting between them. CDR3 length: 16 amino acids. The chain's CDR3 is CASRSQGGIGNTEAFF. The CDR3 DNA follows: TGTGCCAGCAGATCGCAGGGTGGAATCGGGAACACTGAAGCTTTCTTT. Using reference TRBV14 and TRBJ1-1 for the parts outside the CDR3, the full variable domain is EAGVTQFPSHSVIEKGQTVTLRCDPISGHDNLYWYRRVMGKEIKFLLHFVKESKQDESGMPNNRFLAERTGGTYSTLKVQPAELEDSGVYFCASRSQGGIGNTEAFFGQGTRLTVV.

This clone was detected only once. The rearrangement joins TRBV10-3 to TRBJ1-2, with D possibly being TRBD1 (6 bases). The CDR3 is 14 residues long. V lost 8 bases and J lost 8, with 21 bases in between. In germline, CDR1 is ENHRY, CDR2 SYGVKD. The CDR3 DNA sequence: TGTGCCATCCGGGGGGCCTTGGGAACGGAAGGCTACACCTTC. Translated, it gives CAIRGALGTEGYTF.

V gene TRBV6-1 combines with J gene TRBJ2-1, with 7 positions matching TRBD1. Per germline, CDR1 MNHNS and CDR2 SASEGT. V was pared by 6 bases and J by 2 bases, with 7 bases of the junction left unmatched. This CDR3 comprises 15 residues. For the CDR3, the DNA is TGTGCCAGCAGGAACCGAGGGGGCCCCTACAATGAGCAGTTCTTC. It specifies CASRNRGGPYNEQFF.

The rearrangement links TRBV15 to TRBJ2-1; maybe TRBD1 (5 bases). The CDR3 sequence is 16 residues long. Germline assignment: CDR1 LNHNV and CDR2 YYDKDF (reference sequence). Trimming stripped 0 bases from V and 7 bases from J, with 16 bases between. The CDR3 DNA reads TGTGCCACCAGCAGAGATCGGCAGGGCTTTGTAAATGAGCAGTTCTTC. This encodes CATSRDRQGFVNEQFF. Combining the CDR3 with reference TRBV15 and TRBJ2-1 gives the whole variable domain DAMVIQNPRYQVTQFGKPVTLSCSQTLNHNVMYWYQQKSSQAPKLLFHYYDKDFNNEADTPDNFQSRRPNTSFCFLDIRSPGLGDTAMYLCATSRDRQGFVNEQFFGPGTRLTVL.

The chain carries TRBV5-6 and TRBJ2-2; possibly TRBD2 for D (6 bases). Per germline, CDR1 SGHDT and CDR2 YYEEEE. This CDR3 is built from 13 residues. The V gene lost 4 bases and the J gene lost 7 bases, with 11 bases spanning the gap. The CDR3 protein is CASSRVGSGELFF. CDR3 coding DNA: TGTGCCAGCAGCCGGGTCGGGAGCGGGGAGCTGTTTTTT.

This rearrangement joins TRBV5-1 to TRBJ2-5; 7 bases line up with TRBD2. The length of the CDR3 is 15 residues. Germline V gives CDR1 SGHRS, CDR2 YFSETQ. With V trimmed by 4 bases and J by 5 bases, 11 bases remained unmatched. CDR3 sequence (DNA): TGCGCCAGCAGCAACGGGACTACGTCCGGGGAGACCCAGTACTTC. Encoded protein: CASSNGTTSGETQYF.

This chain uses TRBV30 with TRBJ1-2; no clear D. There are 15 residues in the CDR3. The germline V gene encodes CDR1 GTSNPN and CDR2 SVGIG (reference sequence). V was cut by 1 base and J by 0 bases, with 12 bases left in between. CDR3 sequence reads: CAWSGVGKANYGYTF. As DNA, the CDR3 is TGTGCCTGGAGTGGTGTGGGAAAAGCTAACTATGGCTACACCTTC. The whole variable domain, remainder taken from reference TRBV30 and TRBJ1-2, is SQTIHQWPATLVQPVGSPLSLECTVEGTSNPNLYWYRQAAGRGLQLLFYSVGIGQISSEVPQNLSASRPQDRQFILSSKKLLLSDSGFYLCAWSGVGKANYGYTFGSGTRLTVV.

The V gene is TRBV7-9, the J gene TRBJ1-1, with D unresolved. CDR3 size: 13 residues. Germline V gives CDR1 SEHNR, CDR2 FQNEAQ (reference sequence). V lost 3 bases to trimming and J lost 4 bases, with 9 bases between them. For the CDR3, the DNA is TGTGCCAGCAGCTTGCTGCCAGGCACTGAAGCTTTCTTT. Its protein is CASSLLPGTEAFF. The full variable domain, in which reference TRBV7-9 and TRBJ1-1 provide the parts outside the CDR3, is DTGVSQNPRHKITKRGQNVTFRCDPISEHNRLYWYRQTLGQGPEFLTYFQNEAQLEKSRLLSDRFSAERPKGSFSTLEIQRTEQGDSAMYLCASSLLPGTEAFFGQGTRLTVV.

This clone is medium-sized. This chain uses TRBV6-4 with TRBJ2-3, with 12 bases that match TRBD2. CDR1 is MRHNA, CDR2 SNTAGT, per germline. With 4 bases clipped from V and 1 base from J, the junction kept 0 bases outside the gene matches. The CDR3 contains 15 residues. The CDR3: CASSGTSGGTDTQYF. The CDR3 nucleotides read TGTGCCAGCAGTGGGACTAGCGGGGGCACAGATACGCAGTATTTT.

The chain has TRBV6-4 and TRBJ2-3; the D call may be TRBD1 or TRBD2 (6 bases each). Germline V gene data show CDR1 as MRHNA and CDR2 as SNTAGT. The V gene lost 0 bases and the J gene lost 5 bases, with 12 bases spanning the gap. This CDR3 has 15 amino acids. The CDR3 DNA reads as TGTGCCAGCAGTGACTCGAGGGGGGCCGGAGATACGCAGTATTTT. Its protein product is CASSDSRGAGDTQYF.

The V call is TRBV7-9, the J call TRBJ2-2; 10 bases are shared with TRBD1. Germline CDR1 and CDR2: SEHNR and FQNEAQ (reference sequence). Unmatched junction bases numbered 9, after V lost 5 bases and J lost 6 bases. The CDR3 loop spans 16 amino acids. CDR3 residues: CASSPLGQGVSGELFF. The CDR3 bases are TGTGCCAGCAGCCCCCTTGGACAGGGGGTCTCCGGGGAGCTGTTTTTT.

The J gene is TRBJ2-7, the V gene TRBV7-9; D is unresolved. With 0 bases removed from V and 4 bases from J, the gap between germline ends came to 10 bases. The CDR3 sequence is 14 residues long. Germline CDR1 reads SEHNR; CDR2 reads FQNEAQ (reference sequence). CDR3 in DNA: TGTGCCAGCAGCTTAGCAGGACCTGGGTACGAGCAGTACTTC. Amino acids: CASSLAGPGYEQYF.

The chain is built from TRBV7-9 and TRBJ1-2, with a weak D call TRBD1 (6 bases). The CDR3 is 16 residues long. Germline V gene data show CDR1 as SEHNR and CDR2 as FQNEAQ (reference sequence). Trimming left V 4 bases short and J 3 bases short, with 18 bases between. The CDR3 nucleotides read TGTGCCAGCAGCTCAAGGACAGCTCCTAATCACTATGGCTACACCTTC. This gives the protein CASSSRTAPNHYGYTF. Combining the CDR3 with reference TRBV7-9 and TRBJ1-2 gives the whole variable domain DTGVSQNPRHKITKRGQNVTFRCDPISEHNRLYWYRQTLGQGPEFLTYFQNEAQLEKSRLLSDRFSAERPKGSFSTLEIQRTEQGDSAMYLCASSSRTAPNHYGYTFGSGTRLTVV.

This sequence joins TRBV11-3 and TRBJ2-5; 8 nucleotides line up with TRBD2. The germline V gene has CDR1 SGHNT and CDR2 YENEEA. The CDR3 length is 16 residues. The V and J ends lost 2 bases and 5 bases, in that order; junction bases with no gene match: 10. CDR3 DNA: TGTGCCAGCAGCTTACGTAGCGGGAAGGATGGGGAGACCCAGTACTTC. Amino acid sequence: CASSLRSGKDGETQYF.

This chain connects TRBV18 to TRBJ1-6; no reliable D call. Germline V gene data show CDR1 as KGHSH and CDR2 as LQKENI. The CDR3 runs to 15 residues. V lost 3 bases to trimming and J lost 5 bases, with 11 bases between them. CDR3 nucleotides: TGTGCCAGCTCACCCAGTGGGGAAAATAATTCACCCCTCCACTTT. It is translated as CASSPSGENNSPLHF.

The gene calls are TRBV9 and TRBJ2-2, with TRBD1 identical over 9 bases. CDR1 SGDLS and CDR2 YYNGEE come from the germline V gene. This CDR3 has 15 amino acids. V lost 1 base, J lost 7 bases, and 5 bases stayed unmatched. This CDR3 reads CASSVRDRVNGELFF. The CDR3 nucleotides are TGTGCCAGCAGCGTACGGGACAGGGTGAACGGGGAGCTGTTTTTT.

The chain couples TRBV5-1 to TRBJ2-1; the match to TRBD2 covers 8 bases. CDR1 and CDR2 from the germline V gene are SGHRS and YFSETQ. Germline trimming cut 2 bases from V and 7 bases from J; bases unmatched to any gene: 8. The CDR3 runs 15 residues. DNA for the CDR3: TGCGCCAGCAGCTTCGGGGGTAGCGGGGAGAATGAGCAGTTCTTC. Protein sequence: CASSFGGSGENEQFF.

This chain joins TRBV18 and TRBJ2-7, with 9 bases identical to TRBD2. The CDR3 is 15 amino acids. The germline V gene encodes CDR1 KGHSH and CDR2 LQKENI. Unmatched junction bases numbered 7, after V lost 3 bases and J lost 4 bases. In DNA, the CDR3 is TGTGCCAGCTCACCCAGCGGGGGGTTCTTGTACGAGCAGTACTTC. Translating gives CASSPSGGFLYEQYF.

The chain couples TRBV14 to TRBJ2-7; D gene uncertain. The ends were cut back, 0 bases at V and 8 bases at J, with 11 bases in the middle. Germline V gene data show CDR1 as SGHDN and CDR2 as FVKESK. The CDR3 has 13 amino acids. CDR3 sequence: CASSQDQMLQQYF. The CDR3 DNA follows: TGTGCCAGCAGCCAAGATCAAATGTTGCAGCAGTACTTC.

V usage is TRBV30 and J usage is TRBJ2-2; D is undetermined. The CDR3 loop spans 10 amino acids. The V and J ends lost 6 bases and 3 bases respectively, with 2 bases between them. The V gene's germline CDR1 is GTSNPN and CDR2 SVGIG (reference sequence). The CDR3 sequence: CACDTGELFF. The CDR3 DNA is TGTGCCTGCGACACCGGGGAGCTGTTTTTT.

This clone was seen just once. The rearrangement uses TRBV28 and TRBJ2-7; 8 positions match TRBD1. The germline CDR1 and CDR2 sequences are MDHEN and SYDVKM. The CDR3 contains 14 residues. V was pared by 6 bases and J by 3 bases, with 7 bases of the junction left unmatched. CDR3: CASSRGDRGYEQYF. As DNA, the CDR3 is TGTGCCAGCAGCCGAGGTGACAGGGGCTACGAGCAGTACTTC.

This clone was detected a few times. The chain is built from TRBV5-8 and TRBJ2-7; no firm D call. The CDR3 sequence is 13 residues long. V was shortened by 3 bases and J by 6 bases, with 13 bases between the two germline ends. Germline V gene lookup returns CDR1 SGHTS and CDR2 YDEGEE. The CDR3 here is CASSSPTAAEQYF. CDR3 nucleotide sequence: TGTGCCAGCAGCTCCCCCACGGCTGCCGAGCAGTACTTC.

The chain links TRBV6-5 to TRBJ2-5, with a weak D call TRBD2 (6 bases). The CDR3 contains 15 residues. The V gene lost 2 bases and the J gene lost 2 bases, with 12 bases spanning the gap. Germline lookup yields CDR1 MNHEY and CDR2 SVGAGI. Here the CDR3 reads CASSYNGGEQETQYF. In nucleotides, the CDR3 is TGTGCCAGCAGTTACAATGGCGGGGAGCAAGAGACCCAGTACTTC.

V usage is TRBV30 and J usage is TRBJ2-1; 10 bases map to TRBD2. Trimming at V came to 1 base and at J to 7 bases, leaving 4 bases not matched to a gene. Germline V gives CDR1 GTSNPN, CDR2 SVGIG (reference sequence). The CDR3 has 14 amino acids. CDR3 residues: CAWSAGTSANEQFF. CDR3 bases: TGTGCCTGGAGTGCCGGGACTAGCGCAAATGAGCAGTTCTTC. The whole variable domain, remainder taken from reference TRBV30 and TRBJ2-1, is SQTIHQWPATLVQPVGSPLSLECTVEGTSNPNLYWYRQAAGRGLQLLFYSVGIGQISSEVPQNLSASRPQDRQFILSSKKLLLSDSGFYLCAWSAGTSANEQFFGPGTRLTVL.

Of note for this clone: Other nucleotide sequences from this sample produce the same CDR3. V gene TRBV5-1 combines with J gene TRBJ1-2; D call uncertain. With 1 base removed from V and 0 bases from J, the gap between germline ends came to 7 bases. The CDR3 has 14 residues. Germline CDR1 and CDR2: SGHRS and YFSETQ. The CDR3: CASSLRESNYGYTF. As DNA, the CDR3 is TGCGCCAGCAGCTTGAGAGAATCTAACTATGGCTACACCTTC. Using reference TRBV5-1 and TRBJ1-2 for the parts outside the CDR3, the full variable domain is KAGVTQTPRYLIKTRGQQVTLSCSPISGHRSVSWYQQTPGQGLQFLFEYFSETQRNKGNFPGRFSGRQFSNSRSEMNVSTLELGDSALYLCASSLRESNYGYTFGSGTRLTVV.

The V and J genes are TRBV6-5 and TRBJ2-5; 9 bases match TRBD1. The ends lost 5 bases at V and 3 bases at J; junction bases unmatched: 7. This CDR3 spans 15 amino acids. Looked up from germline, CDR1 is MNHEY and CDR2 is SVGAGI. In nucleotides, the CDR3 is TGTGCCAGCAGTGCCCTGCGACAGGGGGAAGAGACCCAGTACTTC. Residues: CASSALRQGEETQYF.

The chain combines TRBV13 with TRBJ2-1; D unclear. Germline V CDR1 and CDR2: PRHDT, FYEKMQ (reference sequence). The V end was cut by 4 bases, the J end by 7 bases, with 11 bases between. This CDR3 has 13 residues. This CDR3 is CASSSALGNEQFF. The CDR3 nucleotides are TGTGCCAGCAGCTCCGCACTTGGGAATGAGCAGTTCTTC.

The genes are TRBV6-5 and TRBJ2-2; 9 bases are shared with TRBD1. V trimming: 7 bases; J trimming: 3 bases; junction bases outside the gene matches: 3. CDR1 MNHEY and CDR2 SVGAGI come from the germline V gene. CDR3 length equals 14 residues. CDR3 nucleotide sequence: TGTGCCAGCACCAGGACAGGGGACACCGGGGAGCTGTTTTTT. Its protein is CASTRTGDTGELFF.